The rows below give T cell receptor beta chains drawn from one sample of a study of blood T cell repertoires in COVID-19. TCRdb keeps only in-frame clones here, not all; method: immunoSEQ multiplex PCR. The table has 47,000 or so clones, around 86% seen once; the top ten hold under 25%. The sequencing sample was made of peripheral blood. The source is a woman over 75 with COVID-19, enrolled during active disease. Both conserved end residues are part of each CDR3. Each record gives: D gene, J gene, V gene, clone size, CDR3 protein, CDR3 DNA. D genes are given only for firm matches. The size of a clone is reported for some rows only, either as once, few or many, or as a class for expanded clones.

NA | TRBJ2-1 | TRBV6-6 | NA | CASSYEQGDEQFF | TGTGCCAGCAGTTACGAACAGGGCGATGAGCAGTTCTTC
NA | TRBJ1-4 | TRBV28 | NA | CASSLSGTANEKLFF | TGTGCCAGCAGTTTATCGGGGACTGCGAATGAAAAACTGTTTTTT
TRBD2 | TRBJ2-3 | TRBV15 | NA | CATSRGTSGRGVWADTQYF | TGTGCCACCAGCAGAGGGACTAGCGGGAGGGGAGTCTGGGCAGATACGCAGTATTTT
NA | TRBJ1-2 | TRBV29-1 | once | CSLGGEYGYTF | TGCAGCCTTGGGGGAGAATATGGCTACACCTTC
NA | TRBJ1-1 | TRBV7-2 | NA | CASSPRGGNTEAFF | TGTGCCAGCAGCCCCCGGGGTGGGAACACTGAAGCTTTCTTT
TRBD2 | TRBJ2-1 | TRBV7-6 | NA | CASSGLAGTSYNEQFF | TGTGCCAGCAGCGGGCTAGCGGGAACCTCCTACAATGAGCAGTTCTTC
NA | TRBJ1-2 | TRBV2 | NA | CARGGGVRLPNGYTF | TGTGCCAGGGGGGGAGGGGTGAGACTTCCTAATGGCTACACCTTC
NA | TRBJ1-5 | TRBV5-6 | NA | CASSLLNGSGLWGNQPQHF | TGTGCCAGCAGCTTGCTGAACGGGAGCGGACTTTGGGGCAATCAGCCCCAGCATTTT
TRBD2 | TRBJ2-7 | TRBV18 | NA | CASSPATSGSYEQYF | TGTGCCAGCTCACCGGCGACTAGCGGCTCCTACGAGCAGTACTTC
NA | TRBJ1-5 | TRBV21-1 | NA | CASSKGGHPQPQHF | TGTGCCAGCAGCAAAGGGGGACACCCTCAGCCCCAGCATTTT
NA | TRBJ1-3 | TRBV9 | NA | CASSGGYYAGGNTIYF | TGTGCCAGCAGCGGTGGGTACTATGCCGGTGGAAACACCATATATTTT
NA | TRBJ2-7 | TRBV23-1 | NA | CASSRAKPGVWREQYF | TGCGCCAGCAGTCGGGCGAAACCGGGAGTATGGCGGGAGCAGTACTTC
TRBD2 | TRBJ2-4 | TRBV5-1 | few | CASSPSGEGAKNIQYF | TGCGCCAGCAGCCCCTCGGGGGAGGGAGCCAAAAACATTCAGTACTTC
NA | TRBJ1-5 | TRBV24-1 | NA | CATSRGDQPQHF | TGTGCCACCAGTCGGGGGGATCAGCCCCAGCATTTT
NA | TRBJ1-1 | TRBV5-1 | NA | CASSLAYQTEAFF | TGCGCCAGCAGCTTGGCGTACCAGACTGAAGCTTTCTTT
TRBD2 | TRBJ2-7 | TRBV6-5 | NA | CASTQTGTSDYEQYF | TGTGCCAGCACCCAAACCGGGACTAGCGACTACGAGCAGTACTTC
TRBD1 | TRBJ2-2 | TRBV9 | NA | CASSPPGQGTTGGELFF | TGTGCCAGCAGCCCTCCGGGACAGGGGACCACAGGCGGGGAGCTGTTTTTT
TRBD1 | TRBJ1-2 | TRBV30 | NA | CAWNDPGQVNYGYTF | TGTGCCTGGAATGATCCCGGACAGGTTAACTATGGCTACACCTTC
TRBD1 | TRBJ2-6 | TRBV12-5 | NA | CASRPGGGGANVLTF | TGTGCTAGTCGGCCAGGGGGCGGTGGGGCCAACGTCCTGACTTTC
NA | TRBJ2-1 | TRBV5-6 | NA | CASSLRGVSSYNEQFF | TGTGCCAGCAGCTTGCGCGGGGTAAGCTCCTACAATGAGCAGTTCTTC
TRBD2 | TRBJ2-1 | TRBV2 | NA | CASRRYSSGSGSYNEQFF | TGTGCCAGCAGACGATACAGTAGCGGGAGTGGTTCCTACAATGAGCAGTTCTTC
NA | TRBJ2-6 | TRBV29-1 | NA | CSVEDREAGANVLTF | TGCAGCGTTGAAGATCGAGAGGCTGGGGCCAACGTCCTGACTTTC
NA | TRBJ1-4 | TRBV21-1 | NA | CASSPHPTQGADEKLFF | TGTGCCAGCAGCCCTCACCCGACGCAGGGGGCTGATGAAAAACTGTTTTTT
NA | TRBJ2-5 | TRBV12-3/TRBV12-4 | NA | CASSRNRVQTQYF | TGTGCCAGCAGTCGTAACAGGGTGCAGACCCAGTACTTC
NA | TRBJ1-2 | TRBV5-4 | once | CASSLGGAYGYTF | TGTGCCAGCAGCTTGGGGGGAGCCTATGGCTACACCTTC
NA | TRBJ1-2 | TRBV7-3 | NA | CASSIKQPYGYTF | TGTGCCAGCAGCATCAAACAGCCTTATGGCTACACCTTC
TRBD2 | TRBJ2-3 | TRBV4-1 | NA | CASSQENSGRYRDTQYF | TGCGCCAGCAGCCAAGAGAATAGCGGGAGGTATAGAGATACGCAGTATTTT
NA | TRBJ2-2 | TRBV10-3 | once | CAISESRLASNTGELFF | TGTGCCATCAGTGAGTCGAGGCTAGCGAGTAACACCGGGGAGCTGTTTTTT
NA | TRBJ2-3 | TRBV30 | NA | CAWSSGSEDTQYF | TGTGCCTGGAGTTCCGGTTCCGAAGATACGCAGTATTTT
TRBD2 | TRBJ2-4 | TRBV4-1 | few | CASSQVLSSGGNIQYF | TGCGCCAGCAGCCAAGTACTTAGTAGCGGGGGAAACATTCAGTACTTC
NA | TRBJ1-1 | TRBV9 | NA | CASSVGVAVEAFF | TGTGCCAGCAGCGTAGGGGTTGCGGTCGAAGCTTTCTTT
NA | TRBJ2-1 | TRBV7-9 | NA | CASSLESYEQFF | TGTGCCAGCAGCTTAGAAAGCTATGAGCAGTTCTTC
NA | TRBJ1-5 | TRBV2 | NA | CATNRESNQPQHF | TGTGCCACCAACAGGGAGAGCAATCAGCCCCAGCATTTT
NA | TRBJ1-4 | TRBV19 | NA | CASTTAATNEKLFF | TGTGCCAGTACTACGGCGGCAACTAATGAAAAACTGTTTTTT
NA | TRBJ1-4 | TRBV28 | NA | CASSSQRDTMGANEKLFF | TGTGCCAGCAGTTCCCAAAGGGACACAATGGGGGCTAATGAAAAACTGTTTTTT
TRBD1 | TRBJ2-2 | TRBV4-1 | NA | CASSQQTWTGVAGELFF | TGCGCCAGCAGCCAACAAACCTGGACAGGGGTTGCCGGGGAGCTGTTTTTT
TRBD2 | TRBJ2-5 | TRBV4-2 | once | CASSQGTSQETQYF | TGTGCCAGCAGCCAGGGGACTAGCCAAGAGACCCAGTACTTC
NA | TRBJ2-3 | TRBV2 | NA | CASSEARAGTDTQYF | TGTGCCAGCAGTGAAGCGCGAGCGGGCACAGATACGCAGTATTTT
NA | TRBJ1-2 | TRBV27 | NA | CASSRGYGYTF | TGTGCCAGCAGTCGGGGCTATGGCTACACCTTC
TRBD1 | TRBJ2-1 | TRBV24-1 | NA | CATSDYRGEQFF | TGTGCCACCAGTGATTACAGGGGTGAGCAGTTCTTC
TRBD1 | TRBJ2-7 | TRBV14 | NA | CASSPSGTGAIFPYEQYF | TGTGCCAGCAGCCCTTCCGGGACAGGGGCGATTTTCCCCTACGAGCAGTACTTC
NA | TRBJ2-2 | TRBV7-9 | few | CASSLDMRVGELFF | TGTGCCAGCAGCTTAGATATGAGGGTCGGGGAGCTGTTTTTT
NA | TRBJ2-7 | TRBV11-2 | NA | CASSPSEVSSYEQYF | TGTGCCAGCAGCCCGAGCGAGGTTAGCTCCTACGAGCAGTACTTC
NA | TRBJ1-2 | TRBV27 | few | CASSVQGYSGYTF | TGTGCCAGCAGTGTACAGGGCTATAGTGGCTACACCTTC
NA | TRBJ2-1 | TRBV6-6 | NA | CASSYSRGSYNEQFF | TGTGCCAGCAGTTACTCTCGGGGCTCCTACAATGAGCAGTTCTTC
TRBD1 | TRBJ1-3 | TRBV11-2 | NA | CASSLQGAGGNTIYF | TGTGCCAGCAGCCTACAGGGGGCGGGTGGAAACACCATATATTTT
NA | TRBJ2-1 | TRBV27 | NA | CASSIFPTGYNEQFF | TGTGCCAGCAGTATTTTTCCGACAGGCTACAATGAGCAGTTCTTC
TRBD1 | TRBJ2-7 | TRBV5-4 | NA | CASSATSTGPHEQYF | TGTGCCAGCAGCGCGACCTCGACAGGGCCCCACGAGCAGTACTTC
TRBD2 | TRBJ2-2 | TRBV28 | few | CASSPPSGRVRSGELFF | TGTGCCAGCAGCCCCCCTAGCGGGAGGGTCCGTAGCGGGGAGCTGTTTTTT
NA | TRBJ1-4 | TRBV18 | NA | CASSLGATNEKLFF | TGTGCCAGCTCCCTCGGAGCAACTAATGAAAAACTGTTTTTT
NA | TRBJ1-6 | TRBV30 | NA | CAWSPPRGSSYNSPLHF | TGTGCCTGGAGCCCCCCGCGGGGCAGCTCCTATAATTCACCCCTCCACTTT
NA | TRBJ2-7 | TRBV7-2 | few | CASSLYVYEQYF | TGTGCCAGCAGCTTATATGTCTACGAGCAGTACTTC